This passage covers 3 T cell receptor beta chains from one sample sequenced in a study of cytomegalovirus exposure and HLA in healthy donors. With 60 Vbeta and 13 Jbeta primers, the PCR was carried out. Generated by immunoSEQ multiplex PCR, the TCRdb table keeps only in-frame clones and is missing some. Counted here are some 160,000 clones, 60% to 85% occurring once; the ten biggest clones make up roughly 1.4%. Sequenced material: PBMCs. The receptors stem from a woman in her 30s in good health and CMV-seronegative.

This clone was seen just once. The rearrangement uses TRBV15 and TRBJ1-1; D gene ambiguous. V gave up 0 bases and J gave up 11 bases, with 10 bases separating them. This CDR3 contains 12 residues. Germline assignment: CDR1 LNHNV and CDR2 YYDKDF (reference sequence). DNA for the CDR3: TGTGCCACCAGCAGAGACAGCGGGAGGGCTTTCTTT. Its translation is CATSRDSGRAFF.

The chain couples TRBV27 to TRBJ1-2, with 8 bases that match TRBD1. Germline CDR1 MNHEY, CDR2 SMNVEV (reference sequence). The CDR3 has 12 residues. The J segment lost 8 bases and the V segment lost 6 bases, leaving 5 bases of the junction unmatched. The CDR3 DNA follows: TGTGCCAGCAGCCCAGGGGGCCGAGGCTACACCTTC. Translated: CASSPGGRGYTF.

This rearrangement joins TRBV5-1 to TRBJ2-3; a weak D match, TRBD2 (5 bases). V was clipped by 3 bases and J by 1 base, with 9 bases between them. Germline V gene sequence: CDR1 SGHRS, CDR2 YFSETQ. CDR3 length: 14 residues. DNA of the CDR3: TGCGCCAGCAGCTCGGTCGGGGGCACAGATACGCAGTATTTT. This codes for CASSSVGGTDTQYF.